The present T cell receptor (beta chain) was sequenced within a study of neoadjuvant nivolumab and ipilimumab in lung cancer. Study in general: Nivolumab 3 mg/kg was given days 1, 15 and 29, plus ipilimumab 1 mg/kg day 1 in combination.

The sample holds a few counts of this clone. Its target is unknown. Study findings and constraints: Resected-tumor TCR richness correlated positively with pretherapy blood richness. TCR clonality did not significantly correlate with pathologic tumor regression. Resected tumors had greater TCR richness and clonality than uninvolved lung.

Repertoires were generated with immunoSEQ multiplex PCR, while TCRdb's copy carries only in-frame clones and drops some. The sample yields 9,500 to 10,000 clones, 81% seen once. This CDR3 has 13 residues. Germline CDR1 reads ENHRY; CDR2 reads SYGVKD. Trimming removed 11 bases from V and 7 bases from J; junction bases left unmatched: 13. Sample: peripheral blood, taken before neoadjuvant nivolumab, alone or with ipilimumab. This receptor was taken from an adult with non-small cell lung cancer. This chain uses TRBV10-3 with TRBJ2-7, with 8 bases that match TRBD1. The CDR3 DNA follows: TGTGCCCTTTCTCCAGGGGGCGCGGGGGAGCAGTACTTC. Translating gives CALSPGGAGEQYF.